One and the same sample provided the 2 T cell receptor beta chains below, sequenced in a study of blood T cell repertoires in COVID-19. The repertoire was sequenced with immunoSEQ multiplex PCR; TCRdb's copy has only in-frame clones and lacks some. The table has 55,000 to 70,000 clones, roughly 80% seen once. Sequencing input: peripheral blood. Receptors originate from a man in his 60s with acute or convalescent COVID-19.

The V call is TRBV7-2, the J call TRBJ2-3, with 8 bases matching TRBD2. This CDR3 is built from 17 residues. The V gene's germline CDR1 is SGHTA and CDR2 FQGNSA. V lost 4 bases to trimming and J lost 1 base; unmatched junction nucleotides: 10. CDR3 sequence: CASSSYPGLGRTDTQYF. The CDR3 coding sequence is TGTGCCAGCAGCTCTTACCCGGGACTAGGACGCACAGATACGCAGTATTTT.

This rearrangement joins TRBV5-1 to TRBJ2-1; TRBD1 agrees at 7 bases. The J segment lost 4 bases and the V segment lost 4 bases, leaving 5 bases of the junction unmatched. Per germline, CDR1 SGHRS and CDR2 YFSETQ. This CDR3 contains 14 residues. CDR3 loop: CASSGQTGYNEQFF. CDR3 sequence (DNA): TGCGCCAGCAGCGGCCAGACAGGGTACAATGAGCAGTTCTTC.